A single sample gave rise to the 22 T cell receptor beta chains below, sequenced in a study of blood T cell repertoires in COVID-19. The table came from immunoSEQ multiplex PCR; TCRdb's copy has only in-frame clones and leaves some out. The data show approximately 440,000 clones, about 90% seen once. Sample: PBMCs or T cells enriched from blood (not recorded which). All receptors derive from a man younger than 35 who had recovered from COVID-19.

In DNA, the CDR3 is TGTGCCACCGAAGGAGGGACAGGTTCATGGCAGCCCCAGCATTTT. Its translation: CATEGGTGSWQPQHF. This chain connects TRBV28 to TRBJ1-5; 8 bases are shared with TRBD1. Germline CDR1 is MDHEN and CDR2 is SYDVKM. With V trimmed by 10 bases and J by 7 bases, 15 bases remained unmatched. The CDR3 covers 15 residues.

The chain joins TRBV19 to TRBJ2-7, with 15 nucleotides matching TRBD2. Germline V gives CDR1 LNHDA, CDR2 SQIVND (reference sequence). Trimming cost V 7 bases and J 0 bases; bases outside gene matches: 13. The CDR3 totals 19 residues. The CDR3 protein is CASKSRGGLAGGSSYEQYF. CDR3 coding DNA: TGTGCCAGTAAAAGCCGCGGAGGACTAGCGGGAGGGAGCTCCTACGAGCAGTACTTC.

Remarks on this clone: At one end, the junction sequence differs from germline, possibly due to a read error. The genes are TRBV10-2 and TRBJ2-1, with 8 bases fitting TRBD1. The CDR3 length is 14 residues. Germline V gene data show CDR1 as WSHSY and CDR2 as SAAADI. The CDR3 sequence is CASSEWGQAYEQFF. The CDR3 DNA follows: TGCGCCAGCAGCGAGTGGGGACAGGCGTATGAGCAGTTCTTC.

This clone was picked up a small number of times. This rearrangement joins TRBV28 to TRBJ1-1, with 8 bases fitting TRBD1. The CDR3 runs to 14 residues. The germline V gene has CDR1 MDHEN and CDR2 SYDVKM. After removal of 7 bases from V and 3 bases from J, the junction contained 7 bases not matched to a gene. The CDR3 reads CASTYPDRDTEAFF. The CDR3 bases are TGTGCCAGCACCTACCCGGACAGGGACACTGAAGCTTTCTTT. Complete variable domain (other parts from reference TRBV28 and TRBJ1-1): DVKVTQSSRYLVKRTGEKVFLECVQDMDHENMFWYRQDPGLGLRLIYFSYDVKMKEKGDIPEGYSVSREKKERFSLILESASTNQTSMYLCASTYPDRDTEAFFGQGTRLTVV.

V usage is TRBV28 and J usage is TRBJ2-1, with D perhaps matching TRBD2 (5 bases). Trimming took off 2 bases at V and 3 bases at J, with 11 bases between the two ends. CDR3 size: 15 residues. Germline CDR1 reads MDHEN; CDR2 reads SYDVKM. The CDR3 DNA reads TGTGCCAGCAGTTTAGGAGGAACACTCTACAATGAGCAGTTCTTC. It specifies CASSLGGTLYNEQFF.

In this sample, this clone turned up a few times. The chain uses TRBV5-6 and TRBJ1-1; a possible D gene is TRBD1 (5 bases). Germline loops: CDR1 SGHDT, CDR2 YYEEEE. V shed 3 bases and J shed 1 base, with 16 bases lying between them. This CDR3 region has 16 residues. The CDR3 here is CASSSLSGEGNTEAFF. The DNA of the CDR3 is TGTGCCAGCAGCTCCCTCTCGGGGGAGGGGAACACTGAAGCTTTCTTT.

The V call is TRBV6-5, the J call TRBJ2-1; TRBD2 aligns across 10 bases. Trimming took 8 bases from V and 8 from J; bases not matched to a gene: 9. The germline V gene has CDR1 MNHEY and CDR2 SVGAGI. The CDR3 consists of 14 residues. This chain's CDR3 is CASARQAGGHEQFF. The CDR3 coding sequence is TGTGCCAGCGCCCGACAAGCGGGGGGGCATGAGCAGTTCTTC.

This chain joins TRBV5-5 and TRBJ1-5, with D maybe TRBD1 (5 bases). Germline CDR1 SGHKS, CDR2 YYEKEE (reference sequence). Deletions cut 2 bases from V and 5 bases from J, with 11 bases between. This CDR3 comprises 14 residues. CDR3 residues: CASSFGGGDQPQHF. The CDR3 region has the DNA TGTGCCAGCAGCTTCGGGGGAGGGGATCAGCCCCAGCATTTT.

This sequence joins TRBV3-1 (or the pseudogene TRBV3-2) and TRBJ2-5; 10 nucleotides align to TRBD1. Germline V lookup: CDR1 LGHDT, CDR2 YNNKEL (reference sequence). The CDR3 spans 13 residues. The CDR3 spells CATGTGVGETQYF. CDR3 bases: TGTGCTACCGGGACAGGGGTGGGAGAGACCCAGTACTTC.

V is TRBV28 and J is TRBJ1-1, with D possibly matching TRBD1 (5 bases). The CDR3 consists of 15 residues. The germline V gene encodes CDR1 MDHEN and CDR2 SYDVKM. Trimming removed 2 bases from V and 3 bases from J, with 13 bases in between. The CDR3 nucleotides are TGTGCCAGCAGTTTAGGATCTATAGGGGACACTGAAGCTTTCTTT. Protein sequence: CASSLGSIGDTEAFF. Full variable domain (missing parts from reference TRBV28 and TRBJ1-1): DVKVTQSSRYLVKRTGEKVFLECVQDMDHENMFWYRQDPGLGLRLIYFSYDVKMKEKGDIPEGYSVSREKKERFSLILESASTNQTSMYLCASSLGSIGDTEAFFGQGTRLTVV.

This rearrangement joins TRBV27 to TRBJ2-7, with TRBD1 matching over 7 bases. The CDR3 runs 14 residues. Trimming cost V 6 bases and J 0 bases; bases outside gene matches: 5. Germline CDR1 MNHEY, CDR2 SMNVEV (reference sequence). CDR3 region: CASSLTGNSYEQYF. CDR3 bases: TGTGCCAGCAGCTTGACAGGGAACTCCTACGAGCAGTACTTC.

This chain joins TRBV7-6 and TRBJ2-2, with 7 bases lining up with TRBD2. V lost 3 bases, J lost 9 bases, and 4 bases stayed unmatched. The CDR3 loop spans 13 amino acids. Germline-derived CDR1 and CDR2 are SGHVS and FNYEAQ. The CDR3 DNA sequence: TGTGCCAGCAGCTTGGCAGCGGGATGGGAGCTGTTTTTT. As protein: CASSLAAGWELFF.

This clone showed up just a few times. This rearrangement joins TRBV9 to TRBJ2-2; 9 bases line up with TRBD1. Germline V gene data show CDR1 as SGDLS and CDR2 as YYNGEE. CDR3 size: 16 residues. V trimming: 4 bases; J trimming: 4 bases; junction bases outside the gene matches: 8. This CDR3 is CASSPTGQGFTGELFF. Written as DNA, the CDR3 is TGTGCCAGCAGCCCGACCGGACAGGGGTTCACCGGGGAGCTGTTTTTT.

This chain links TRBV29-1 with TRBJ2-7; D not resolved. In germline, CDR1 is SQVTM, CDR2 ANQGSEA. The CDR3 is made up of 15 amino acids. Trimming took 6 bases from V and 0 from J, leaving 18 bases between them. CDR3 sequence reads: CSVAYRPSLSYEQYF. Here the CDR3 DNA reads TGCAGCGTCGCCTACCGCCCGAGCCTCTCCTACGAGCAGTACTTC.

The rearrangement links TRBV7-9 to TRBJ1-3; possibly TRBD1 for D (6 bases). CDR1 is SEHNR and CDR2 is FQNEAQ in the germline V gene (reference sequence). The CDR3 is 16 residues long. V shed 2 bases and J shed 2 bases, with 13 bases lying between them. In DNA, the CDR3 is TGTGCCAGCAGCTTACCGACAGGAAAGGCTGGAAACACCATATATTTT. Encoded protein: CASSLPTGKAGNTIYF.

The chain has TRBV6-5 and TRBJ2-2; 7 bases are shared with TRBD1. This CDR3 has 15 residues. Losses at the gene ends were 6 bases for V and 6 bases for J; bases not matched to a gene: 10. Per germline, CDR1 MNHEY and CDR2 SVGAGI. The CDR3 nucleotides are TGTGCCAGCAGCTTACAGGGGTCGTTGCCCGGGGAGCTGTTTTTT. Its translation is CASSLQGSLPGELFF.

To note about this clone: Germline and junction disagree at one end, which may indicate a read error. The chain couples TRBV3-1 (or the pseudogene TRBV3-2) to TRBJ1-2; D perhaps matches TRBD1 (6 bases). Germline V lookup: CDR1 LGHDT, CDR2 YNNKEL (reference sequence). CDR3 size: 16 residues. CDR3 coding DNA: TGTGCCAGCAGTCAAGGGAATATTTTGGGGGCGCCCGGCTACACCTTC. As protein: CASSQGNILGAPGYTF.

In this sample, this clone turned up a few times. The V call is TRBV5-4, the J call TRBJ2-3, with a tentative D call TRBD1 (6 bases). V was pared by 4 bases and J by 4 bases, with 16 bases between. Germline assignment: CDR1 SGHNT and CDR2 YYREEE (reference sequence). CDR3 size: 15 residues. CDR3 region: CASSRTGSPSDTQYF. CDR3 DNA sequence: TGTGCCAGCAGCCGTACAGGGTCGCCATCAGATACGCAGTATTTT.

This sequence joins TRBV6-5 and TRBJ2-3, with 13 bases aligning to TRBD2. Germline CDR1 MNHEY, CDR2 SVGAGI. V lost 1 base and J lost 11; bases outside the gene matches: 9. The CDR3 contains 16 residues. CDR3: CASSYFTSGRVSGQYF. The CDR3 DNA is TGTGCCAGCAGTTACTTCACTAGCGGGAGGGTGAGCGGGCAGTATTTT.

The rearrangement joins TRBV5-1 to TRBJ2-1, with D maybe TRBD2 (5 bases). CDR3 length: 15 amino acids. CDR1 is SGHRS and CDR2 is YFSETQ in the germline V gene. V lost 0 bases and J 0 bases, leaving 7 bases between the germline ends. As DNA, the CDR3 is TGCGCCAGCAGCTTGGAGGGAGTCTCCTACAATGAGCAGTTCTTC. Its translation is CASSLEGVSYNEQFF. Full variable domain (outside the CDR3, taken from reference TRBV5-1 and TRBJ2-1): KAGVTQTPRYLIKTRGQQVTLSCSPISGHRSVSWYQQTPGQGLQFLFEYFSETQRNKGNFPGRFSGRQFSNSRSEMNVSTLELGDSALYLCASSLEGVSYNEQFFGPGTRLTVL.

The chain uses TRBV19 and TRBJ1-2, with D unresolved. CDR3 size: 13 residues. The germline V and J ends were trimmed by 7 bases and 5 bases, with 14 bases remaining between them. CDR1 is LNHDA, CDR2 SQIVND, per germline (reference sequence). CDR3 region: CASKFWAAYGYTF. For the CDR3, the DNA is TGTGCCAGTAAGTTCTGGGCCGCGTATGGCTACACCTTC.

The rearrangement links TRBV24-1 to TRBJ2-1; TRBD1 matches 10 bases. The ends lost 4 bases at V and 3 bases at J; junction bases unmatched: 5. This CDR3 is 16 amino acids long. Germline CDR1 and CDR2: KGHDR and SFDVKD. The CDR3 spells CATSEAGQGSYNEQFF. CDR3 coding DNA: TGTGCCACCAGTGAAGCGGGACAGGGGAGCTACAATGAGCAGTTCTTC.